The clone carrying this T cell receptor (beta chain) showed up many times. No antigen is known for it. This entry comes from a study of CD8 T cells in ankylosing spondylitis. Using quantitative 5'-RACE with molecular barcodes, the authors made TCR beta libraries. One entry per CDR3 protein results from TCRdb running MiXCR on the 5' RACE reads. The sample carries about 240,000 distinct CDR3 sequences, around 7.8% recorded once. Study findings and constraints: Several of the motif variants were reported before in synovial fluid and blood from reactive arthritis. From matched ankylosing spondylitis synovial fluid, disease-linked clones were reportedly recovered at significantly enriched levels. Several highly homologous variants made up a TCR beta motif, and this motif appeared characteristic of ankylosing spondylitis blood.

Germline V gene lookup returns CDR1 SEHNR and CDR2 FQNEAQ (reference sequence). This CDR3 has 15 residues. J was trimmed by 0 bases and V by 8 bases; bases with no gene match: 7. This receptor was obtained from a male donor with ankylosing spondylitis or in good health (not recorded which). Sequencing was performed on blood, either unsorted or a sorted T cell fraction (not recorded which). The rearrangement links TRBV7-9 to TRBJ2-5; 9 nucleotides line up with TRBD2. CDR3 residues: CASGSSGGYQETQYF. The CDR3 DNA follows: TGTGCCAGCGGTTCCAGCGGGGGGTACCAAGAGACCCAGTACTTC.